This is a list of T cell receptor beta chains from one sample in a study of regulatory T cells in long-lasting Graves disease. TCRdb reprocessed the multiplex PCR reads via MiXCR and lists one record per CDR3 protein. Of roughly 510,000 distinct CDR3 sequences listed, roughly 16% are singletons. The sample also formed part of further work on T cells in Graves' hyperthyroidism and ophthalmopathy.

The source material was peripheral blood mononuclear cells (PBMCs), sampled at new diagnosis, from a patient treated with antithyroid drugs. Receptor source: a man younger than 35 with Graves disease. Each CDR3 is given with its conserved first and last residue. Each record gives: J gene, D gene, clone size, V gene, CDR3 protein, CDR3 DNA. A D gene is named only where the DNA matches it firmly. Clone size is not always given. Where it is, it says once, few, many or a class for expanded clones.

>TRBJ2-2|NA|NA|TRBV29-1
CSVVNRDTGELFF
TGCAGCGTTGTAAACAGAGACACCGGGGAGCTGTTTTTT
>TRBJ1-2|NA|NA|TRBV20-1
CSAREARTAYGYTF
TGCAGTGCTAGAGAGGCTCGGACTGCCTATGGCTACACCTTC
>TRBJ2-7|NA|many|TRBV11-2
CASSLGNDYEQYF
TGTGCCAGCAGCTTGGGCAACGATTACGAGCAGTACTTC
>TRBJ2-5|TRBD1|NA|TRBV12-5
CASGLGRGLYQETQYF
TGTGCTAGTGGTTTAGGCAGGGGGCTGTACCAAGAGACCCAGTACTTC
>TRBJ2-1|NA|few|TRBV27
CASSSTGPTYNEQFF
TGTGCCAGCAGTTCAACAGGGCCCACCTACAATGAGCAGTTCTTC
>TRBJ2-5|NA|many|TRBV28
CASSLSRTDQETQYF
TGTGCCAGCAGCCTAAGTCGGACAGATCAAGAGACCCAGTACTTC
>TRBJ2-1|NA|many|TRBV12-3/TRBV12-4
CASSLEQGREQFF
TGTGCCAGCAGTTTAGAACAGGGAAGGGAGCAGTTCTTC
>TRBJ1-1|NA|many|TRBV28
CASSYRSGGTEAFF
TGTGCCAGCAGTTATCGATCCGGAGGAACTGAAGCTTTCTTT
>TRBJ2-1|TRBD2|NA|TRBV29-1
CSVLTSGSYNEQFF
TGCAGCGTCTTAACTAGCGGGTCCTACAATGAGCAGTTCTTC
>TRBJ2-7|TRBD1|many|TRBV12-3/TRBV12-4
CASSRTGGGYYEQYF
TGTGCCAGCAGCCGGACAGGGGGCGGCTACTACGAGCAGTACTTC
>TRBJ2-3|NA|many|TRBV28
CASSPRGGTDTQYF
TGTGCCAGCAGTCCCCGGGGCGGCACAGATACGCAGTATTTT
>TRBJ2-1|TRBD1|once|TRBV27
CASSSQGDPSYNEQFF
TGTGCCAGCAGTTCACAGGGGGATCCTTCCTACAATGAGCAGTTCTTC
>TRBJ1-4|TRBD1|few|TRBV30
CAWILEDRVDEKLFF
TGTGCCTGGATTCTCGAGGACAGGGTGGATGAAAAACTGTTTTTT
>TRBJ2-7|NA|NA|TRBV10-3
CAIKLSGGGTYEQYF
TGTGCCATCAAATTGAGCGGAGGGGGGACCTACGAGCAGTACTTC
>TRBJ2-1|TRBD2|many|TRBV11-2
CASSPPSQASGFYNEQFF
TGTGCCAGCAGCCCCCCTTCCCAGGCTAGCGGTTTTTACAATGAGCAGTTCTTC
>TRBJ2-1|NA|NA|TRBV20-1
CSARRRNEQFF
TGCAGTGCTAGGCGGAGGAATGAGCAGTTCTTC
>TRBJ2-3|TRBD2|many|TRBV12-3/TRBV12-4
CASSFRGLGTDTQYF
TGTGCCAGCAGTTTCCGGGGACTAGGCACAGATACGCAGTATTTT
>TRBJ2-2|NA|few|TRBV5-1
CASSLGVRGTGELFF
TGCGCCAGCAGCTTGGGTGTCAGGGGCACCGGGGAGCTGTTTTTT
>TRBJ2-7|TRBD1|many|TRBV5-1
CASSLRQGVSYEQYF
TGCGCCAGCAGCCTACGACAGGGGGTTTCCTACGAGCAGTACTTC
>TRBJ2-1|TRBD2|many|TRBV19
CASSIGIAGGNEQFF
TGTGCCAGTAGTATCGGGATAGCGGGAGGCAATGAGCAGTTCTTC
>TRBJ2-5|NA|many|TRBV10-3
CAINQAGTEETQYF
TGTGCCATCAACCAGGCAGGGACGGAAGAGACCCAGTACTTC
>TRBJ1-4|TRBD1|many|TRBV6-1
CASSPAGGTNEKLFF
TGTGCCAGCAGCCCTGCAGGGGGGACTAATGAAAAACTGTTTTTT
>TRBJ1-5|TRBD1|many|TRBV12-3/TRBV12-4
CASSPTGGMGNQPQHF
TGTGCCAGCAGTCCTACAGGGGGAATGGGCAATCAGCCCCAGCATTTT
>TRBJ1-1|NA|NA|TRBV6-2/TRBV6-3
CASSEYRGFMDTEAFF
TGTGCCAGCAGTGAATACCGAGGGTTTATGGACACTGAAGCTTTCTTT
>TRBJ2-2|NA|NA|TRBV5-1
CASSWNRARSGELFF
TGCGCCAGCAGCTGGAACAGGGCACGGTCCGGGGAGCTGTTTTTT
>TRBJ2-7|NA|few|TRBV5-1
CASSWTNLYEQYF
TGCGCCAGCAGTTGGACTAATCTCTACGAGCAGTACTTC
>TRBJ2-7|NA|many|TRBV5-1
CASKIWDKDYEQYF
TGCGCCAGCAAAATCTGGGACAAGGACTACGAGCAGTACTTC
>TRBJ1-1|NA|NA|TRBV6-1
CASSRGLDEAFF
TGTGCCAGCAGTCGGGGGTTGGATGAAGCTTTCTTT
>TRBJ2-1|NA|NA|TRBV27
CASSQKGDGVGGQFF
TGCGCCAGCAGCCAAAAGGGGGACGGGGTGGGGGGGCAGTTCTTC
>TRBJ2-1|NA|many|TRBV12-3/TRBV12-4
CASSSTLGNEQFF
TGTGCCAGCAGTTCTACCTTGGGGAATGAGCAGTTCTTC
>TRBJ2-1|NA|NA|TRBV20-1
CSASMVGKGADEQFF
TGCAGTGCTAGTATGGTCGGGAAGGGTGCGGATGAGCAGTTCTTC
>TRBJ1-2|NA|NA|TRBV14
CASSQGRQGLRGYTF
TGTGCCAGCAGCCAAGGCCGGCAGGGACTTCGGGGCTACACCTTC
>TRBJ1-2|NA|few|TRBV19
CASSPRDSGAKGYTF
TGTGCCAGTAGTCCTCGGGACTCAGGGGCTAAAGGCTACACCTTC
>TRBJ2-5|NA|few|TRBV5-1
CASSWSLETQYF
TGCGCCAGCAGCTGGTCCTTGGAGACCCAGTACTTC
>TRBJ2-5|NA|NA|TRBV13
CASSLGARSQETQYF
TGTGCCAGCAGCTTAGGCGCGAGATCCCAAGAGACCCAGTACTTC
>TRBJ2-7|NA|many|TRBV11-2
CASSGQASLFYEQYF
TGTGCCAGCAGCGGTCAAGCAAGCCTCTTCTACGAGCAGTACTTC
>TRBJ2-7|TRBD1|NA|TRBV20-1
CSARGTGLSYEQYF
TGCAGTGCTAGAGGGACAGGGTTATCCTACGAGCAGTACTTC
>TRBJ2-1|NA|many|TRBV11-3
CASSLVPGLYNEQFF
TGTGCCAGCAGCTTAGTTCCGGGGCTCTACAATGAGCAGTTCTTC
>TRBJ2-1|NA|few|TRBV5-1
CASSLQGSGIYNEQFF
TGCGCCAGCAGCTTACAGGGCAGCGGGATCTACAATGAGCAGTTCTTC
>TRBJ1-3|NA|NA|TRBV20-1
CSVQSLGLAGNTIYF
TGCAGTGTTCAGTCGCTCGGGTTAGCTGGAAACACCATATATTTT
>TRBJ2-7|TRBD2|few|TRBV29-1
CSVVGREVSYEQYF
TGCAGCGTCGTGGGGCGGGAGGTCTCCTACGAGCAGTACTTC
>TRBJ2-5|TRBD2|few|TRBV6-1
CASKGGPHQQGASGSGGQETQYF
TGTGCCAGCAAGGGGGGACCTCACCAACAAGGGGCTAGCGGGAGCGGTGGCCAAGAGACCCAGTACTTC
>TRBJ1-2|NA|few|TRBV3-1
CASSQGLRSVANYGYTF
TGTGCCAGCAGCCAAGGGCTGAGGAGCGTCGCTAACTATGGCTACACCTTC
>TRBJ2-7|NA|few|TRBV5-1
CASSLWQSTYEQYF
TGCGCCAGCAGCTTGTGGCAGAGCACCTACGAGCAGTACTTC
>TRBJ2-7|TRBD2|many|TRBV20-1
CSARRREGRYEQYF
TGCAGTGCTAGAAGGCGGGAGGGCCGATACGAGCAGTACTTC
>TRBJ2-7|NA|few|TRBV28
CASSSIRDRAYEQYF
TGTGCCAGCAGTTCAATAAGGGACCGTGCCTACGAGCAGTACTTC
>TRBJ1-2|NA|few|TRBV11-2
CASSLVGGAGGYTF
TGTGCCAGCAGCTTAGTGGGAGGGGCTGGCGGCTACACCTTC
>TRBJ2-5|NA|NA|TRBV18
CASSPSSLQETQYF
TGTGCCAGCTCACCATCCTCCCTCCAAGAGACCCAGTACTTC
>TRBJ2-3|NA|many|TRBV5-1
CASSSPAGQTSTDTQYF
TGCGCCAGCAGCTCTCCCGCGGGACAGACTAGCACAGATACGCAGTATTTT
>TRBJ1-2|TRBD1|few|TRBV7-6
CASSLGQGRDYGYTF
TGTGCCAGCAGCTTAGGACAGGGTCGGGACTATGGCTACACCTTC
>TRBJ2-1|NA|NA|TRBV7-6
CASARAGSNEQFF
TGTGCCAGCGCTAGGGCAGGGAGCAATGAGCAGTTCTTC
>TRBJ2-1|TRBD1|many|TRBV5-1
CASSLALGQGAYREQFF
TGCGCCAGCAGCTTGGCCTTGGGCCAGGGGGCATATAGGGAGCAGTTCTTC
>TRBJ2-1|NA|few|TRBV4-1
CASSQELGLETYNEQFF
TGCGCCAGCAGCCAAGAGTTAGGACTGGAGACCTACAATGAGCAGTTCTTC